The entry below describes one TCR beta chain. Antigen: not known. The V and J ends lost 1 base and 3 bases, in that order; junction bases with no gene match: 5. This CDR3 has 15 amino acids. Germline V CDR1 and CDR2: SGHNT, YYREEE (reference sequence). TCRdb keeps only in-frame clones here, not all; method: immunoSEQ multiplex PCR. The sample records about 37,000 clones, 87% being singletons. The sample belongs to a study of graft-versus-host responses after intestinal transplantation. Intraepithelial and lamina propria lymphocytes were released after the graft tissue was processed. Overall study results and limits: GvH clones were identified in recipient marrow, with some first appearing in ileum or blood.

This chain links TRBV5-4 with TRBJ2-3; 7 nucleotides line up with TRBD2. The TCR sequence derives from a human patient who received an intestinal transplant, so some T cells may come from the graft donor. The source material was ileum tissue, sampled about 200 days after intestinal transplant. The CDR3 DNA is TGTGCCAGCAGCTTGAGGGGAGGGGAAACAGATACGCAGTATTTT. Its translation is CASSLRGGETDTQYF.